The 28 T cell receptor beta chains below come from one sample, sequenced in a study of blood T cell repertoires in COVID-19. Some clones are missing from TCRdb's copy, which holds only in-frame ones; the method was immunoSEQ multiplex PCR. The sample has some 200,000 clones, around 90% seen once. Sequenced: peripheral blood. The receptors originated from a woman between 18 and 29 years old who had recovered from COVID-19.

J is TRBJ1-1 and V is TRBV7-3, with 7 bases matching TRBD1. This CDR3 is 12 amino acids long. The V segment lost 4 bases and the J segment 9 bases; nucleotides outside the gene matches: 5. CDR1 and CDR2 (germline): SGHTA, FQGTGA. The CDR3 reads CASSSIRGKAFF. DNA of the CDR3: TGTGCCAGCAGCTCAATCAGGGGGAAAGCTTTCTTT. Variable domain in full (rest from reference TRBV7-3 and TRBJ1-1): GAGVSQTPSNKVTEKGKYVELRCDPISGHTALYWYRQSLGQGPEFLIYFQGTGAADDSGLPNDRFFAVRPEGSVSTLKIQRTERGDSAVYLCASSSIRGKAFFGQGTRLTVV.

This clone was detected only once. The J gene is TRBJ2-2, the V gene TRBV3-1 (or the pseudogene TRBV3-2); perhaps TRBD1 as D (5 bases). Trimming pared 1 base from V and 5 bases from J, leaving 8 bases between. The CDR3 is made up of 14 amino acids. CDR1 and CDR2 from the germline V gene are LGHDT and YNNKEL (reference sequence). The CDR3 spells CASSQVRVTGELFF. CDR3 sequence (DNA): TGTGCCAGCAGCCAAGTCAGGGTTACCGGGGAGCTGTTTTTT.

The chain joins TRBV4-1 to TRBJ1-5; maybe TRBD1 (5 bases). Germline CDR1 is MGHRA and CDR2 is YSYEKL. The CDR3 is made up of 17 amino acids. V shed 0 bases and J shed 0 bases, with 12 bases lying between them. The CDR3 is CASSQDPQGYSNQPQHF. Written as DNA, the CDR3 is TGCGCCAGCAGCCAAGACCCTCAGGGCTATAGCAATCAGCCCCAGCATTTT.

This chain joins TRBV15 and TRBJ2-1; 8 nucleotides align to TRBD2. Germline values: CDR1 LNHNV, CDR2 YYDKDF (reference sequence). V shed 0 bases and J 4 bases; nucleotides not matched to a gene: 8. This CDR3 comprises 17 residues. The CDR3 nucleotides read TGTGCCACCAGCAGAGATGGGAAGCGGGAGTGGTACAATGAGCAGTTCTTC. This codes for CATSRDGKREWYNEQFF.

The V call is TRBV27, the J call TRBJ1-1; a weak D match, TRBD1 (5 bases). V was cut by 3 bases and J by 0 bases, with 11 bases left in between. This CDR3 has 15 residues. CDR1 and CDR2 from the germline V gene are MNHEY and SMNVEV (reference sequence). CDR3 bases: TGTGCCAGCAGTTTTGGGGGGGTAATGAACACTGAAGCTTTCTTT. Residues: CASSFGGVMNTEAFF.

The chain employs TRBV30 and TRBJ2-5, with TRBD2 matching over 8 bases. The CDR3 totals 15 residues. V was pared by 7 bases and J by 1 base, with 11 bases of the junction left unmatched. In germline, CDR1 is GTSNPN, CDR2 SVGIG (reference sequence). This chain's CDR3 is CASRGGFALQETQYF. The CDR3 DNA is TGTGCCTCCCGGGGGGGGTTCGCCCTCCAAGAGACCCAGTACTTC.

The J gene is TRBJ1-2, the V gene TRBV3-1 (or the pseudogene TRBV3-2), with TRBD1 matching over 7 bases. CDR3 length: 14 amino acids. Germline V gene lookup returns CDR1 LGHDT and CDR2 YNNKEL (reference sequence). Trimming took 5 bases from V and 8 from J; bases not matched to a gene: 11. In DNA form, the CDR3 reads TGTGCCAGCAGCAAGTTAAACAGGGGAGGCGGCTACACCTTC. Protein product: CASSKLNRGGGYTF.

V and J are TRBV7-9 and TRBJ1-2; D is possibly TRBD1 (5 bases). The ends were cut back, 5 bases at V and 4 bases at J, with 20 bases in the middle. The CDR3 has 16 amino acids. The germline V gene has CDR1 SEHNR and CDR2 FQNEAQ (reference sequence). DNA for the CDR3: TGTGCCAGCAGCCAGACAGACCCGGAACCTACCTATGGCTACACCTTC. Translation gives CASSQTDPEPTYGYTF.

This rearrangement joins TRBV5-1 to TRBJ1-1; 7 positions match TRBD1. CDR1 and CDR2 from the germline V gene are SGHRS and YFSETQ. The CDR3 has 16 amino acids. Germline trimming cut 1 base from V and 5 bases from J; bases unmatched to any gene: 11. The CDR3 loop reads CASSLPLRQGGTEAFF. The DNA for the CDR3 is TGCGCCAGCAGCTTGCCTCTGAGACAGGGAGGTACTGAAGCTTTCTTT.

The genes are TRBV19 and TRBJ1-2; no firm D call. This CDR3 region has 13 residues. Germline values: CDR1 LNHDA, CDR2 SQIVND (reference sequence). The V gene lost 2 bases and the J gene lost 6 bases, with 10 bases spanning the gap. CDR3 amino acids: CASSISAGDGYTF. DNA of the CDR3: TGTGCCAGTAGTATATCGGCCGGGGATGGCTACACCTTC. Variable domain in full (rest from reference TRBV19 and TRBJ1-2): DGGITQSPKYLFRKEGQNVTLSCEQNLNHDAMYWYRQDPGQGLRLIYYSQIVNDFQKGDIAEGYSVSREKKESFPLTVTSAQKNPTAFYLCASSISAGDGYTFGSGTRLTVV.

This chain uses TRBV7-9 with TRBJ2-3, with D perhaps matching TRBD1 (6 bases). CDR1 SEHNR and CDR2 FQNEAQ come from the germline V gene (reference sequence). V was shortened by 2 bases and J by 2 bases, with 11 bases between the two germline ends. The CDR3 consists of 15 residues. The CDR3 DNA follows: TGTGCCAGCAGCTTATTTGGGGGCGACACAGATACGCAGTATTTT. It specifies CASSLFGGDTDTQYF.

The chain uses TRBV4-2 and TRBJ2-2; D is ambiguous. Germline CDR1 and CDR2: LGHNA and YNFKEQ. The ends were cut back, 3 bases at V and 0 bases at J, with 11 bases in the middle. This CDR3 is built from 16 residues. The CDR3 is CASSQWRVSNTGELFF. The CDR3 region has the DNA TGTGCCAGCAGCCAGTGGAGAGTTTCGAACACCGGGGAGCTGTTTTTT.

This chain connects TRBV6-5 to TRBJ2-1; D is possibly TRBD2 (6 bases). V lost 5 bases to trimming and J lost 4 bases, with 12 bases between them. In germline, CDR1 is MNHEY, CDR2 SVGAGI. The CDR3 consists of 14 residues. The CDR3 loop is CASSIKLAYNEQFF. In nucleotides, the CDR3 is TGTGCCAGCAGTATCAAGCTAGCGTACAATGAGCAGTTCTTC.

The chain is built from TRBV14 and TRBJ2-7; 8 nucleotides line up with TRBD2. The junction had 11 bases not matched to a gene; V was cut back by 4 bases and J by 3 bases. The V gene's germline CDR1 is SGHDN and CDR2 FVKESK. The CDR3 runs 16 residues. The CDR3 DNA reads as TGTGCCAGCAGCCGTGGCTCGGGAGGGCCTCGCTACGAGCAGTACTTC. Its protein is CASSRGSGGPRYEQYF.

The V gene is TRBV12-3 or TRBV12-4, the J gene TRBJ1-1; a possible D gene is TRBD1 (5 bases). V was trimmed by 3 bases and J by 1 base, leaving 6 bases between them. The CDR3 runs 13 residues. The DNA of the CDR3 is TGTGCCAGCAGTTTTCAGGGGAACACTGAAGCTTTCTTT. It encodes CASSFQGNTEAFF.

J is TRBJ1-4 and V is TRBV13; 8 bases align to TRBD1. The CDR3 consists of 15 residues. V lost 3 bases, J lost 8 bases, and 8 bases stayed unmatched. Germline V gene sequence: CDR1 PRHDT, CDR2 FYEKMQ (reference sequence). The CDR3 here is CASSFQGARGEKLFF. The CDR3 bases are TGTGCCAGCAGCTTCCAGGGGGCAAGAGGAGAAAAACTGTTTTTT. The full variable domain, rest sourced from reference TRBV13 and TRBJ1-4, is AAGVIQSPRHLIKEKRETATLKCYPIPRHDTVYWYQQGPGQDPQFLISFYEKMQSDKGSIPDRFSAQQFSDYHSELNMSSLELGDSALYFCASSFQGARGEKLFFGSGTQLSVL.

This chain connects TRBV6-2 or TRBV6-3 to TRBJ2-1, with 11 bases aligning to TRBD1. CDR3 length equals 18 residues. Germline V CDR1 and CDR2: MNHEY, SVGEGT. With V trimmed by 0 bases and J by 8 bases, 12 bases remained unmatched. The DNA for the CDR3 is TGTGCCAGCAGTTACTCGATAGGCGGACAGGGGGCTTTCGATGAGCAGTTCTTC. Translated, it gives CASSYSIGGQGAFDEQFF.

The CDR3 reads CASSDSAGEQYF. The CDR3 DNA reads as TGTGCCAGCAGTGACTCGGCAGGCGAGCAGTACTTC. This chain links TRBV6-4 with TRBJ2-7; unclear D gene. Trimming left V 0 bases short and J 6 bases short, with 6 bases between. Germline CDR1 and CDR2: MRHNA and SNTAGT. The CDR3 spans 12 residues.

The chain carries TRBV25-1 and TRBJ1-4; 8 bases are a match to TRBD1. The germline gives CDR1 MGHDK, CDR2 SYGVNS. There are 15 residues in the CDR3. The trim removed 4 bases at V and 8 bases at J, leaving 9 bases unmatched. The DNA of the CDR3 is TGTGCCAGCAGTGGCGACAGGGGTGAGAGAGAAAAACTGTTTTTT. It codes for CASSGDRGEREKLFF.

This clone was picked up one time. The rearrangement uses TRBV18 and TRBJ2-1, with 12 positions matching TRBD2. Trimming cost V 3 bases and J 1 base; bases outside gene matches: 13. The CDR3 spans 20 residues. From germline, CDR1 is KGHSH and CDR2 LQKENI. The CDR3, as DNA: TGTGCCAGCTCACCGCCTATGACTAGCGGGAGTCTTGGGTCCTACAATGAGCAGTTCTTC. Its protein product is CASSPPMTSGSLGSYNEQFF.

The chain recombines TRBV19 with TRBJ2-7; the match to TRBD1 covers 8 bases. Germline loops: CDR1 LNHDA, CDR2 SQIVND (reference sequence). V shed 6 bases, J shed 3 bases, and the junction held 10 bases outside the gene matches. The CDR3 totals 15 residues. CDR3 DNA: TGTGCCAGTAGCCTCGGGACAGGTGTCAGCTACGAGCAGTACTTC. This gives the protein CASSLGTGVSYEQYF.

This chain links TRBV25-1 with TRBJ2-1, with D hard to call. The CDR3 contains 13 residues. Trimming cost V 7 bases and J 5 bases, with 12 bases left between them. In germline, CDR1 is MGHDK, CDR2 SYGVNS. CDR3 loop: CASNSGQNNEQFF. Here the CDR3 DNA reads TGTGCCAGCAATAGTGGGCAGAACAATGAGCAGTTCTTC.

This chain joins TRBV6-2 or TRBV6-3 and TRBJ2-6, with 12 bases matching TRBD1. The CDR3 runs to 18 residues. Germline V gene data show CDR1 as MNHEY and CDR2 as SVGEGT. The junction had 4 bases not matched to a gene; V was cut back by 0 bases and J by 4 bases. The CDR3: CASSYSAGQGAGANVLTF. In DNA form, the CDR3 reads TGTGCCAGCAGTTACTCTGCGGGACAGGGGGCGGGGGCCAACGTCCTGACTTTC.

CDR3 sequence: CSVSQASGNTIYF. CDR3 coding DNA: TGCAGCGTTAGCCAGGCCTCTGGAAACACCATATATTTT. The chain has TRBV29-1 and TRBJ1-3; D unresolved. Germline CDR1 and CDR2: SQVTM and ANQGSEA. This CDR3 spans 13 amino acids. Trimming shortened V by 5 bases and J by 0 bases, and 8 bases separated the two germline ends.

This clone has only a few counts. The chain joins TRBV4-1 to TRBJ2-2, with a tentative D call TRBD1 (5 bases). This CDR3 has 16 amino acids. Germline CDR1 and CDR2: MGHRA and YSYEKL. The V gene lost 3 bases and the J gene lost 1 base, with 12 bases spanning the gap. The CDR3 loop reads CASSHRQLQNTGELFF. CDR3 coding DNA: TGCGCCAGCAGCCACCGACAGCTACAGAACACCGGGGAGCTGTTTTTT.

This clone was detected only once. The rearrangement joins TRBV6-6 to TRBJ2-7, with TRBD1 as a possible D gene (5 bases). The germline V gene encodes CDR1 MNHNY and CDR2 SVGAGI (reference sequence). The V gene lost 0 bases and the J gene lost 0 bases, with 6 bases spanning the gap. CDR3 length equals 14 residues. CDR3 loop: CASSYSDTSYEQYF. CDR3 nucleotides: TGTGCCAGCAGTTACTCGGACACCTCCTACGAGCAGTACTTC.

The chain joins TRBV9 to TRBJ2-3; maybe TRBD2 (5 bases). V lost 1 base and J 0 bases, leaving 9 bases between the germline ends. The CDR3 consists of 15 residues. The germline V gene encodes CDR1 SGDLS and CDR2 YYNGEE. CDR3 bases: TGTGCCAGCAGCGTACAACTAGGGAGCACAGATACGCAGTATTTT. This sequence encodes CASSVQLGSTDTQYF.

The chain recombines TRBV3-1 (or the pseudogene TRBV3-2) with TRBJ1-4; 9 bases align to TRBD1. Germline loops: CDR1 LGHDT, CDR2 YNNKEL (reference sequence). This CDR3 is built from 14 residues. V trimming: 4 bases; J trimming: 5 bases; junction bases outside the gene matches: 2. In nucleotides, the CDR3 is TGTGCCAGCAGCCTCGGGACAGGGAATGAAAAACTGTTTTTT. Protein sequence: CASSLGTGNEKLFF.